These 15 T cell receptor beta chains share one sample of origin, sequenced in a study of cytomegalovirus exposure and HLA in healthy donors. The method was immunoSEQ multiplex PCR; TCRdb's version includes in-frame clones alone and lacks a portion of them. The sample includes about 200,000 clones, 70% to 90% of them seen just once. Material: PBMCs. These TCRs come from a woman aged 18 to 35 in good health and CMV-seronegative.

The V and J genes are TRBV29-1 and TRBJ1-1; D possibly corresponds to TRBD1 (6 bases). Germline V gives CDR1 SQVTM, CDR2 ANQGSEA. V lost 7 bases to trimming and J lost 8 bases, with 20 bases between them. CDR3 length: 13 amino acids. CDR3 DNA sequence: TGCAGCGGCAAGGGGTCAGGGGCCCTAGAAGCTTTCTTT. This sequence encodes CSGKGSGALEAFF.

This clone was counted between two and nine times. The chain uses TRBV28 and TRBJ2-2, with TRBD1 identical over 11 bases. V gave up 4 bases and J gave up 5 bases; unmatched junction bases: 3. This CDR3 is built from 15 residues. CDR1 is MDHEN and CDR2 is SYDVKM in the germline V gene. The CDR3 loop is CASSSGTGGTGELFF. CDR3 in DNA: TGTGCCAGCAGTTCCGGGACAGGGGGGACCGGGGAGCTGTTTTTT.

The chain recombines TRBV28 with TRBJ1-1; 8 nucleotides line up with TRBD1. The CDR3 spans 13 residues. CDR1 is MDHEN, CDR2 SYDVKM, per germline. The J segment lost 7 bases and the V segment lost 5 bases, leaving 6 bases of the junction unmatched. CDR3 in DNA: TGTGCCAGCAGTGGACAGGGCCAAGTTGAAGCTTTCTTT. Its translation: CASSGQGQVEAFF. Using reference TRBV28 and TRBJ1-1 for the parts outside the CDR3, the full variable domain is DVKVTQSSRYLVKRTGEKVFLECVQDMDHENMFWYRQDPGLGLRLIYFSYDVKMKEKGDIPEGYSVSREKKERFSLILESASTNQTSMYLCASSGQGQVEAFFGQGTRLTVV.

The V call is TRBV4-1, the J call TRBJ1-4, with 7 bases that match TRBD1. CDR3 size: 14 residues. Germline V gene sequence: CDR1 MGHRA, CDR2 YSYEKL. J gave up 8 bases and V 7 bases, and 10 bases lay outside the gene matches. CDR3 sequence: CASNPTGAAEKLFF. The CDR3, as DNA: TGCGCCAGCAACCCAACAGGGGCCGCAGAAAAACTGTTTTTT.

With regard to this clone: The junction differs from germline at one of its ends, possibly a read error. The chain is built from TRBV27 and TRBJ2-1, with 7 bases identical to TRBD2. From germline, CDR1 is MNHEY and CDR2 SMNVEV (reference sequence). The CDR3 spans 16 residues. The CDR3 sequence is CASSVSAGATYNEQFF. CDR3 nucleotides: TGTGCCAGCAGTGTATCGGCGGGAGCCACCTACAATGAGCAGTTCTTC.

V is TRBV5-1 and J is TRBJ2-7; 11 bases are shared with TRBD1. The V and J ends lost 5 bases and 2 bases, in that order; junction bases with no gene match: 12. The CDR3 contains 17 residues. Germline V lookup: CDR1 SGHRS, CDR2 YFSETQ. The CDR3 sequence is CASSAGQGDGYPYEQYF. The CDR3 nucleotides are TGCGCCAGCAGTGCGGGACAGGGGGACGGATACCCCTACGAGCAGTACTTC.

The chain uses TRBV28 and TRBJ1-5, with D perhaps TRBD1 (6 bases). Germline-derived CDR1 and CDR2 are MDHEN and SYDVKM. This CDR3 is built from 15 residues. V dropped 6 bases and J dropped 0 bases, with 12 bases sitting between them. The CDR3 DNA reads as TGTGCCAGCAGCTCGGACAGTCATAGCAATCAGCCCCAGCATTTT. It yields the protein CASSSDSHSNQPQHF.

Only a few counts were recorded for this clone. This rearrangement joins TRBV7-2 to TRBJ2-7; D remains unclear. The germline V gene encodes CDR1 SGHTA and CDR2 FQGNSA. The CDR3 totals 14 residues. The V gene lost 1 base and the J gene lost 3 bases, with 10 bases spanning the gap. The CDR3 region is CASSLEAGYYEQYF. DNA for the CDR3: TGTGCCAGCAGCTTAGAGGCAGGTTACTACGAGCAGTACTTC. Based on the CDR3 plus reference TRBV7-2 and TRBJ2-7, the full variable domain is GAGVSQSPSNKVTEKGKDVELRCDPISGHTALYWYRQSLGQGLEFLIYFQGNSAPDKSGLPSDRFSAERTGGSVSTLTIQRTQQEDSAVYLCASSLEAGYYEQYFGPGTRLTVT.

The rearrangement links TRBV6-5 to TRBJ2-6; unclear D gene. This CDR3 region has 13 residues. Germline V gene data show CDR1 as MNHEY and CDR2 as SVGAGI. V was clipped by 4 bases and J by 12 bases, with 13 bases between them. The chain's CDR3 is CASSSTSPGVLTF. The DNA for the CDR3 is TGTGCCAGCAGTTCGACATCCCCCGGCGTCCTGACTTTC.

V usage is TRBV7-6 and J usage is TRBJ2-5; 10 positions agree with TRBD2. The CDR3 covers 16 residues. Germline CDR1 reads SGHVS; CDR2 reads FNYEAQ. After removal of 4 bases from V and 4 bases from J, the junction contained 9 bases not matched to a gene. The CDR3 is CASSSSGRALRETQYF. In DNA, the CDR3 is TGTGCCAGCAGCTCGAGCGGGAGGGCCCTCCGAGAGACCCAGTACTTC.

The J gene is TRBJ2-1, the V gene TRBV28; 7 bases map to TRBD1. The trim removed 3 bases at V and 7 bases at J, leaving 6 bases unmatched. The CDR3 length is 14 residues. The germline V gene encodes CDR1 MDHEN and CDR2 SYDVKM. The CDR3 nucleotides are TGTGCCAGCAGTTTCACAGGGGAGTGGAATGAGCAGTTCTTC. Protein sequence: CASSFTGEWNEQFF.

The V and J genes are TRBV30 and TRBJ2-7; 8 nucleotides line up with TRBD1. The CDR3 runs to 15 residues. J was trimmed by 1 base and V by 2 bases; bases with no gene match: 7. Germline V lookup: CDR1 GTSNPN, CDR2 SVGIG (reference sequence). The CDR3 DNA is TGTGCCTGGAGTTTCCGGACAGGGATGTCCTACGAGCAGTACTTC. This encodes CAWSFRTGMSYEQYF.

V usage is TRBV11-2 and J usage is TRBJ1-1, with a tentative D call TRBD1 (5 bases). The V and J ends lost 4 bases and 5 bases respectively, with 17 bases between them. The CDR3 has 15 amino acids. Germline V gives CDR1 SGHAT, CDR2 FQNNGV. The CDR3 DNA sequence: TGTGCCAGCAGCTGGGGGGGGTCCGGGATAACTGAAGCTTTCTTT. It codes for CASSWGGSGITEAFF.

The gene calls are TRBV19 and TRBJ2-3; tentatively, D is TRBD2 (5 bases). CDR1 and CDR2 (germline): LNHDA, SQIVND (reference sequence). CDR3 size: 11 residues. Trimming left V 9 bases short and J 5 bases short, with 9 bases between. CDR3 DNA sequence: TGTGCCAGCCGCCGGGAAGATACGCAGTATTTT. Translating gives CASRREDTQYF.

This clone was counted once. The rearrangement joins TRBV5-1 to TRBJ2-7, with a tentative D call TRBD1 (6 bases). V lost 2 bases and J 3 bases, leaving 9 bases between the germline ends. The CDR3 loop spans 13 amino acids. Germline loops: CDR1 SGHRS, CDR2 YFSETQ. CDR3 bases: TGCGCCAGCAGCTTAACACAGGGCTACGAGCAGTACTTC. Protein sequence: CASSLTQGYEQYF.